These T cell receptor beta chains were read from a single sample in a study of beta chain features in type 1 diabetes. The assay was immunoSEQ multiplex PCR, and TCRdb's table has in-frame clones only and misses some. The sample records 450,000 or so clones, over 9.5% being singletons. Sequences were obtained from naive CD4+ T cells from blood. These receptors all come from a woman younger than 30 in good health. The CDR3 runs from the conserved cysteine through the conserved F or W. Each record gives: CDR3 length, J gene, D gene, V gene, CDR3 protein. D genes are given only for firm matches.

len: 14
j_gene: TRBJ2-5
d_gene: NA
v_gene: TRBV19
CDR3aa: CASSLDSGGETQYF

len: 16
j_gene: TRBJ2-2
d_gene: TRBD1
v_gene: TRBV15
CDR3aa: CATSRSPGQATGELFF

len: 13
j_gene: TRBJ2-7
d_gene: NA
v_gene: TRBV6-5
CDR3aa: CASSYLDTSEQYF

len: 11
j_gene: TRBJ2-5
d_gene: NA
v_gene: TRBV7-6
CDR3aa: CASSSRETQYF

len: 15
j_gene: TRBJ1-6
d_gene: NA
v_gene: TRBV4-1
CDR3aa: CASSQPGQLKSPLHF

len: 14
j_gene: TRBJ2-1
d_gene: NA
v_gene: TRBV29-1
CDR3aa: CSVAVGTPYNEQFF

len: 14
j_gene: TRBJ2-7
d_gene: TRBD1
v_gene: TRBV29-1
CDR3aa: CSVEPGQGPYEQYF

len: 11
j_gene: TRBJ2-1
d_gene: NA
v_gene: TRBV20-1
CDR3aa: CSATRVVEQFF

len: 13
j_gene: TRBJ2-3
d_gene: NA
v_gene: TRBV28
CDR3aa: CASTTPVVDTQYF

len: 14
j_gene: TRBJ1-2
d_gene: NA
v_gene: TRBV4-2
CDR3aa: CASSQGVSGVGYTF

len: 15
j_gene: TRBJ2-1
d_gene: NA
v_gene: TRBV30
CDR3aa: CAWSEVRSSYNEQFF

len: 15
j_gene: TRBJ2-3
d_gene: TRBD2
v_gene: TRBV14
CDR3aa: CASSQSIAGADTQYF

len: 19
j_gene: TRBJ2-3
d_gene: TRBD2
v_gene: TRBV15
CDR3aa: CATSRDLTSGVQFTDTQYF

len: 14
j_gene: TRBJ2-7
d_gene: NA
v_gene: TRBV18
CDR3aa: CASSPTQGNYEQYF

len: 15
j_gene: TRBJ2-3
d_gene: TRBD2
v_gene: TRBV5-6
CDR3aa: CASSGGLAGTDTQYF

len: 13
j_gene: TRBJ2-1
d_gene: NA
v_gene: TRBV2
CDR3aa: CASSVDFGNEQFF

len: 16
j_gene: TRBJ2-3
d_gene: NA
v_gene: TRBV28
CDR3aa: CASSQVRKGPTDTQYF

len: 13
j_gene: TRBJ2-3
d_gene: NA
v_gene: TRBV10-2
CDR3aa: CASSESRRDTQYF

len: 14
j_gene: TRBJ2-3
d_gene: NA
v_gene: TRBV29-1
CDR3aa: CSVAEGYGTDTQYF

len: 14
j_gene: TRBJ1-2
d_gene: TRBD1
v_gene: TRBV7-2
CDR3aa: CASSLGTGDYGYTF

len: 14
j_gene: TRBJ1-1
d_gene: NA
v_gene: TRBV29-1
CDR3aa: CSVERFLLNTEAFF

len: 15
j_gene: TRBJ2-1
d_gene: TRBD1
v_gene: TRBV7-9
CDR3aa: CASSLGDRGLDEQFF